The 10 T cell receptor beta chains in this list originate from one sample, sequenced in a study of T cell responses to AZD1222 COVID-19 vaccine. This table comes from immunoSEQ multiplex PCR, and its TCRdb copy is limited to in-frame clones, with some not included. The table includes 150,000 to 200,000 clones, about 90% detected once. Material: peripheral blood, obtained on day 0 of MenACWY control vaccination. All receptors come from an adult in good health.

The chain recombines TRBV7-8 with TRBJ2-7, with D perhaps being TRBD1 or TRBD2 (7 bases each). The CDR3 is 13 residues long. V lost 4 bases to trimming and J lost 6 bases, with 13 bases between them. CDR1 and CDR2 (germline): SGHVS, FQNEAQ. This CDR3 is CASSSLRGGEQYF. For the CDR3, the DNA is TGTGCCAGCAGCTCGCTCAGGGGGGGCGAGCAGTACTTC. Together with reference TRBV7-8 and TRBJ2-7, the CDR3 gives the full variable domain: GAGVSQSPRYKVAKRGQDVALRCDPISGHVSLFWYQQALGQGPEFLTYFQNEAQLDKSGLPSDRFFAERPEGSVSTLKIQRTQQEDSAVYLCASSSLRGGEQYFGPGTRLTVT.

The V and J genes are TRBV7-3 and TRBJ2-1; TRBD2 agrees at 10 bases. The V gene end was trimmed by 5 bases and the J gene end by 8 bases; junction bases not matched to a gene: 6. Germline lookup yields CDR1 SGHTA and CDR2 FQGTGA. This CDR3 region has 14 residues. Here the CDR3 DNA reads TGTGCCAGCAGCGTGGGACTAGCGAAGGATGAGCAGTTCTTC. This translates into CASSVGLAKDEQFF.

The chain links TRBV27 to TRBJ2-7; D not resolved. In germline, CDR1 is MNHEY, CDR2 SMNVEV (reference sequence). Trimming shortened V by 5 bases and J by 2 bases, and 16 bases separated the two germline ends. The CDR3 spans 15 residues. CDR3 protein: CASSTFPGPTYEQYF. The CDR3 DNA is TGTGCCAGCAGTACCTTCCCCGGGCCAACCTACGAGCAGTACTTC.

V gene TRBV7-9 combines with J gene TRBJ2-7; 10 bases fit TRBD2. This CDR3 comprises 16 residues. The germline V gene has CDR1 SEHNR and CDR2 FQNEAQ (reference sequence). V gave up 5 bases and J gave up 2 bases; unmatched junction bases: 9. The CDR3 nucleotides read TGTGCCAGCAGCCCACGCACTAGCGGGGACCCCTACGAGCAGTACTTC. Encoded protein: CASSPRTSGDPYEQYF.

The rearrangement uses TRBV30 and TRBJ1-2; a weak D match, TRBD1 (6 bases). The CDR3 runs 14 residues. V was cut by 4 bases and J by 7 bases, with 19 bases left in between. Germline values: CDR1 GTSNPN, CDR2 SVGIG (reference sequence). The CDR3 region has the DNA TGTGCCTGGACCCGAAGGGGGGGCTGGAGTGGCTACACCTTC. It translates to CAWTRRGGWSGYTF.

The rearrangement joins TRBV27 to TRBJ2-1; TRBD2 matches 9 bases. J was trimmed by 4 bases and V by 3 bases; bases with no gene match: 4. The CDR3 runs 15 residues. Per germline, CDR1 MNHEY and CDR2 SMNVEV (reference sequence). CDR3 nucleotide sequence: TGTGCCAGCAGTTTGGAGACTAGCGGATACAATGAGCAGTTCTTC. Protein: CASSLETSGYNEQFF.

The gene calls are TRBV6-5 and TRBJ2-2; the D is unclear. Germline CDR1 reads MNHEY; CDR2 reads SVGAGI. Trimming took off 0 bases at V and 0 bases at J, with 5 bases between the two ends. The CDR3 has 15 amino acids. The CDR3 region is CASSYSTTNTGELFF. CDR3 coding DNA: TGTGCCAGCAGTTACTCCACAACGAACACCGGGGAGCTGTTTTTT.

The chain is built from TRBV19 and TRBJ1-1; perhaps TRBD1 as D (6 bases). This CDR3 has 14 amino acids. V gave up 5 bases and J gave up 1 base, with 11 bases separating them. Germline CDR1 is LNHDA and CDR2 is SQIVND (reference sequence). CDR3 nucleotide sequence: TGTGCCAGTAGTCCCAGGGGACAGAACACTGAAGCTTTCTTT. Protein sequence: CASSPRGQNTEAFF.

This chain joins TRBV5-5 and TRBJ2-1; no definite D call. V was pared by 0 bases and J by 4 bases, with 11 bases between. Germline lookup yields CDR1 SGHKS and CDR2 YYEKEE (reference sequence). This CDR3 is built from 15 residues. The CDR3 reads CASSLAGSLYNEQFF. CDR3 DNA sequence: TGTGCCAGCAGCTTGGCGGGTAGCTTATACAATGAGCAGTTCTTC. Full variable domain (remainder filled in from reference TRBV5-5 and TRBJ2-1): DAGVTQSPTHLIKTRGQQVTLRCSPISGHKSVSWYQQVLGQGPQFIFQYYEKEERGRGNFPDRFSARQFPNYSSELNVNALLLGDSALYLCASSLAGSLYNEQFFGPGTRLTVL.

The chain carries TRBV7-2 and TRBJ1-2; no definite D call. The ends were cut back, 3 bases at V and 4 bases at J, with 3 bases in the middle. The CDR3 consists of 11 residues. Germline V gene data show CDR1 as SGHTA and CDR2 as FQGNSA. The DNA for the CDR3 is TGTGCCAGCAGCTTCTCCTATGGCTACACCTTC. It specifies CASSFSYGYTF.